This TCR beta chain was retrieved from a study of OX40 agonist ivuxolimab in advanced cancers. The CDR3 length is 19 residues. Clones were read by immunoSEQ multiplex PCR, and TCRdb kept only the in-frame ones, dropping some. Among 60,000 to 75,000 clones listed, 70% to 90% were seen once. The J gene is TRBJ2-1, the V gene TRBV21-1; no DNA check was done on the table's D call, TRBD1. TRBV21-1 is a documented pseudogene. The sequence came from an adult with an advanced solid tumor such as melanoma, head and neck, liver or kidney cancer. Sequencing was performed on CD4+ or CD8+ T cells sorted from blood, taken in a trial of the OX40 agonist ivuxolimab. CDR3 bases: TGTGCCAGCAGCAAAGAAGAGGGGACAGGGATTCTCTCCTACAATGAGCAGTTCTTC. Protein sequence: CASSKEEGTGILSYNEQFF.